This T cell receptor beta chain comes out of a study of blood T cell repertoires in COVID-19. The CDR3 has 16 residues. Germline values: CDR1 SGDLS, CDR2 YYNGEE. Trimming removed 3 bases at V and 4 bases at J, with 17 bases between. Method: immunoSEQ multiplex PCR; TCRdb's copy keeps in-frame clones and lacks some. The sample lists about 68,000 clones, roughly 80% occurring once. V and J are TRBV9 and TRBJ2-1; tentatively, D is TRBD2 (6 bases). What was sequenced was peripheral blood. This clonotype originated in a man at least 80 years old with acute or convalescent COVID-19. The CDR3 DNA follows: TGTGCCAGCAGCGCCCTCCCGCGGGGCAGTTACAATGAGCAGTTCTTC. Translated: CASSALPRGSYNEQFF. Full variable domain (rest looked up from reference TRBV9 and TRBJ2-1): DSGVTQTPKHLITATGQRVTLRCSPRSGDLSVYWYQQSLDQGLQFLIQYYNGEERAKGNILERFSAQQFPDLHSELNLSSLELGDSALYFCASSALPRGSYNEQFFGPGTRLTVL.